This entry concerns a single TCR beta chain. The antigen is undetermined. The data stem from a study of pediatric ulcerative colitis. Whole-study findings and limits: This repertoire reflects total lymphocytes rather than subpopulations like regulatory T cells. A couple of patients had blood samples with substantially reduced template counts.

CDR1 and CDR2 from the germline V gene are SGHRS and YFSETQ. V lost 1 base to trimming and J lost 5 bases, with 12 bases between them. This CDR3 contains 14 residues. Produced via immunoSEQ multiplex PCR; TCRdb's table is partial and in-frame only. Found here are 16,000 or so clones, 60% to 80% of them singletons; the top ten hold just over 7.5%. One to two pinch biopsies were taken from the rectum during colonoscopy. V usage is TRBV5-1 and J usage is TRBJ1-1, with D uncertain. The clonotype originates from a boy aged 5-17 years who was a control in a study of pediatric ulcerative colitis. Sequencing was performed on gut tissue. The CDR3 DNA follows: TGCGCCAGCAGCTTGACCCGCCTCGGGACTGAAGCTTTCTTT. Its translation: CASSLTRLGTEAFF. Together with reference TRBV5-1 and TRBJ1-1, the CDR3 gives the full variable domain: KAGVTQTPRYLIKTRGQQVTLSCSPISGHRSVSWYQQTPGQGLQFLFEYFSETQRNKGNFPGRFSGRQFSNSRSEMNVSTLELGDSALYLCASSLTRLGTEAFFGQGTRLTVV.